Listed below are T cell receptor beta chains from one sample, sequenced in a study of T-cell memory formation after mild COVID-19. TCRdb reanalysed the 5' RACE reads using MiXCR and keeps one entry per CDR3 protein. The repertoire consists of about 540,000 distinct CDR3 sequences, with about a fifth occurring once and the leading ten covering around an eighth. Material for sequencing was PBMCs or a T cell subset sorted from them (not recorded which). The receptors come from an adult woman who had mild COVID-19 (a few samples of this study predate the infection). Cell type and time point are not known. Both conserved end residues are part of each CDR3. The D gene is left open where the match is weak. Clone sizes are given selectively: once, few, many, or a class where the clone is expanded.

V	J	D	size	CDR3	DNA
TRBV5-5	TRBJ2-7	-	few	CASSPSYTYEQYF	TGTGCCAGCAGCCCGTCTTACACCTACGAGCAGTACTTC
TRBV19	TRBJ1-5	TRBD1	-	CASSPTGGMEPQHF	TGTGCCAGTAGCCCGACAGGGGGTATGGAGCCCCAGCATTTT
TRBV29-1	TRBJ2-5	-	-	CSVEASRLPETQYF	TGCAGCGTTGAAGCCTCTAGGCTCCCAGAGACCCAGTACTTC
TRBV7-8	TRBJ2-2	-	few	CASSLLWTPRELFF	TGTGCCAGCAGCTTATTGTGGACGCCAAGGGAGCTGTTTTTT
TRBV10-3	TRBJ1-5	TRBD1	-	CAIGQGWGQPQHF	TGTGCCATTGGACAGGGCTGGGGTCAGCCCCAGCATTTT
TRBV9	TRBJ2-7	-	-	CASSEEGEFYEQYF	TGTGCCAGCAGCGAGGAAGGGGAGTTTTACGAGCAGTACTTC
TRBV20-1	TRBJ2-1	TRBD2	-	CSAVPLAGNEQFF	TGCAGTGCTGTCCCACTAGCGGGAAATGAGCAGTTCTTC
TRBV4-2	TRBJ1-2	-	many	CASSQDAYGYTF	TGTGCCAGCAGCCAAGATGCCTATGGCTACACCTTC
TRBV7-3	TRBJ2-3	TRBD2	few	CASSPGLAGGATDTQYF	TGTGCCAGCAGCCCAGGACTAGCGGGGGGTGCCACAGATACGCAGTATTTT
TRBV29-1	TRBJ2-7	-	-	CSVESRGHEQYF	TGCAGCGTTGAAAGCCGAGGGCACGAGCAGTACTTC
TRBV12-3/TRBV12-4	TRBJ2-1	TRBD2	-	CASRPGLHNEQFF	TGTGCCAGCAGGCCGGGACTACACAATGAGCAGTTCTTC
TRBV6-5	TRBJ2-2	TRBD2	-	CASSPDPGLAAGELFF	TGTGCCAGCAGCCCCGATCCGGGGCTAGCGGCCGGGGAGCTGTTTTTT
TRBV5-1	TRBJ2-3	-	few	CASSVSPTDTQYF	TGCGCCAGCAGCGTGTCTCCCACAGATACGCAGTATTTT
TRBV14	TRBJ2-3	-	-	CASSQAPDTQYF	TGTGCCAGCAGCCAAGCCCCAGATACGCAGTATTTT
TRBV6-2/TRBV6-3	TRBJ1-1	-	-	CASSYRLPEQGEAFF	TGTGCCAGCAGTTATAGACTCCCGGAACAGGGTGAAGCTTTCTTT
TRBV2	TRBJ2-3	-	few	CASSEVRMSQYF	TGTGCCAGCAGTGAGGTCCGAATGTCGCAGTATTTT
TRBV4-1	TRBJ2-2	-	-	CASSQGIGGNTGELFF	TGCGCCAGCAGCCAAGGTATCGGGGGGAACACCGGGGAGCTGTTTTTT
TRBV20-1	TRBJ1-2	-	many	CSARDTNYGYTF	TGCAGTGCTCGGGACACCAACTATGGCTACACCTTC
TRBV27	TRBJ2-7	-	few	CASSRGPSTYEQYF	TGTGCCAGCAGTCGCGGCCCTTCCACCTACGAGCAGTACTTC
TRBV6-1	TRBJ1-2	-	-	CASSERIVQGGGYTF	TGTGCCAGCAGTGAAAGGATAGTACAGGGCGGTGGCTACACCTTC
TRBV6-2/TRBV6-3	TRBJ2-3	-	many	CASSYSQGGDTQYF	TGTGCCAGCAGTTACTCCCAGGGGGGAGATACGCAGTATTTT
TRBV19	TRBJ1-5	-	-	CASRVGHLFSNQPQHF	TGTGCCAGTAGGGTGGGACACCTGTTTAGCAATCAGCCCCAGCATTTT
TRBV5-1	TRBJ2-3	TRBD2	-	CASSLSGRRIGTDTQYF	TGCGCCAGCAGCTTGAGCGGGAGGCGAATCGGCACAGATACGCAGTATTTT
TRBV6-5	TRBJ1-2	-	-	CASSRGGSSYTF	TGTGCCAGCAGTAGGGGGGGGTCAAGCTACACCTTC
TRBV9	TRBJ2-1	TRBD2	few	CASSVSGTKTEQFF	TGTGCCAGCAGCGTCTCCGGGACTAAAACTGAGCAGTTCTTC
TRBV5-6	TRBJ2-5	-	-	CASSLGPGIRETQYF	TGTGCCAGCAGCTTGGGGCCTGGTATCCGAGAGACCCAGTACTTC
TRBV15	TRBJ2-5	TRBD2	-	CATSRDRLAGGHQETQYF	TGTGCCACCAGCAGAGATCGGCTAGCGGGGGGGCATCAAGAGACCCAGTACTTC
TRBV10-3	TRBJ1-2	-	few	CAISEGPGHGYTF	TGTGCCATCAGTGAAGGGCCTGGGCATGGCTACACCTTC
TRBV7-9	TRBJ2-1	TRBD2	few	CASSLIAGGPVNEQFF	TGTGCCAGCAGCTTAATAGCGGGGGGGCCGGTCAATGAGCAGTTCTTC
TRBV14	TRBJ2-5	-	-	CASSQVPEGDRETQYF	TGTGCCAGCAGCCAAGTCCCCGAAGGGGATCGTGAGACCCAGTACTTC
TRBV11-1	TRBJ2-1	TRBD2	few	CASSFSGGGYNEQFF	TGTGCCAGCAGCTTCAGCGGGGGAGGATACAATGAGCAGTTCTTC
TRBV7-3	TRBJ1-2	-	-	CASSLEPLTLSNYGYTF	TGTGCCAGCAGCTTGGAGCCGCTGACCCTATCTAACTATGGCTACACCTTC
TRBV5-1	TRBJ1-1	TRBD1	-	CASGTGINTEAFF	TGCGCCAGCGGGACAGGGATTAACACTGAAGCTTTCTTT
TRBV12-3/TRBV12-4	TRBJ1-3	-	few	CASSFEGSSGNTIYF	TGTGCCAGCAGTTTTGAGGGTTCCTCTGGAAACACCATATATTTT
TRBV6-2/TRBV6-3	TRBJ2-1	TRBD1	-	CASSLQGANEQFF	TGTGCCAGCAGCTTACAGGGGGCCAATGAGCAGTTCTTC
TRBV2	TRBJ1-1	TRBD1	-	CASSEARQGGTEAFF	TGTGCCAGCAGTGAAGCCAGACAGGGAGGTACTGAAGCTTTCTTT
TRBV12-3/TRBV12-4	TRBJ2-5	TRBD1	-	CASSLHQGARETQYF	TGTGCCAGCAGTTTGCATCAGGGGGCTAGAGAGACCCAGTACTTC
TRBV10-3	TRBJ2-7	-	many	CAISGTYEQYF	TGTGCCATATCAGGGACCTACGAGCAGTACTTC
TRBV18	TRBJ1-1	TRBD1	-	CASSSDRDNTEAFF	TGTGCCAGCTCATCGGACAGGGATAACACTGAAGCTTTCTTT